The 21 T cell receptor beta chains below come from one sample, sequenced in a study of shared clonotypes between healthy human individuals. TCRdb's table, derived via immunoSEQ multiplex PCR, lists solely in-frame clones and lacks some. Of about 520,000 clones listed, approximately 95% are singletons. The sample was naive CD4+ T cells sorted from blood. Noted subset: CD45RA+ positively selected. These receptors came from a woman in her 30s in good health.

This clone was counted once. The CDR3 is CASFGYYGYTF. CDR3 sequence (DNA): TGTGCCAGTTTTGGATACTATGGCTACACCTTC. The V gene is TRBV19, the J gene TRBJ1-2; D call uncertain. Germline V lookup: CDR1 LNHDA, CDR2 SQIVND (reference sequence). The ends were cut back, 8 bases at V and 3 bases at J, with 7 bases in the middle. The CDR3 runs 11 residues.

The chain carries TRBV14 and TRBJ2-3, with 11 positions matching TRBD1. Germline V lookup: CDR1 SGHDN, CDR2 FVKESK. This CDR3 spans 14 amino acids. V gave up 3 bases and J gave up 4 bases; unmatched junction bases: 0. CDR3 coding DNA: TGTGCCAGCAGCCAGGACAGGGGGCCAGATACGCAGTATTTT. Translating gives CASSQDRGPDTQYF.

The V and J genes are TRBV5-8 and TRBJ2-7, with 7 bases lining up with TRBD2. The V gene's germline CDR1 is SGHTS and CDR2 YDEGEE. With V trimmed by 6 bases and J by 2 bases, 11 bases remained unmatched. The CDR3 is made up of 15 amino acids. The CDR3 sequence is CASIGASGQPYEQYF. CDR3 bases: TGTGCCAGCATAGGGGCTAGCGGACAACCCTACGAGCAGTACTTC.

The V gene is TRBV6-5, the J gene TRBJ1-6, with D unresolved. V was pared by 10 bases and J by 4 bases, with 17 bases between. The CDR3 runs 15 residues. Germline lookup yields CDR1 MNHEY and CDR2 SVGAGI. CDR3 bases: TGTGCCACCAGACGAGGAGGGAGGTATAATTCACCCCTCCACTTT. Translation gives CATRRGGRYNSPLHF.

The chain has TRBV27 and TRBJ2-6; D remains unclear. V lost 6 bases to trimming and J lost 0 bases, with 3 bases between them. CDR1 and CDR2 from the germline V gene are MNHEY and SMNVEV (reference sequence). The CDR3 consists of 13 residues. CDR3 DNA sequence: TGTGCCAGCAGAATCTCTGGGGCCAACGTCCTGACTTTC. It is translated as CASRISGANVLTF.

The chain uses TRBV6-5 and TRBJ2-7; a possible D gene is TRBD1 (6 bases). There are 14 residues in the CDR3. CDR1 is MNHEY, CDR2 SVGAGI, per germline. The V gene lost 2 bases and the J gene lost 3 bases, with 11 bases spanning the gap. The CDR3, as DNA: TGTGCCAGCAGTTACGCAGGGGTAAACTACGAGCAGTACTTC. As protein: CASSYAGVNYEQYF.

V usage is TRBV5-1 and J usage is TRBJ2-7, with D perhaps TRBD1 (7 bases). V was shortened by 4 bases and J by 5 bases, with 16 bases between the two germline ends. Looked up from germline, CDR1 is SGHRS and CDR2 is YFSETQ. The CDR3 is 14 amino acids. The CDR3 reads CASSPQGGIDEQYF. CDR3 nucleotide sequence: TGCGCCAGCAGCCCCCAGGGGGGCATCGACGAGCAGTACTTC.

This rearrangement joins TRBV19 to TRBJ2-2; a weak D match, TRBD2 (5 bases). The CDR3 is made up of 15 amino acids. The V gene's germline CDR1 is LNHDA and CDR2 SQIVND (reference sequence). Deletions cut 10 bases from V and 0 bases from J, with 15 bases between. CDR3 in DNA: TGTGCCACCAACGGGGTTTCCTCGAACACCGGGGAGCTGTTTTTT. The encoded protein is CATNGVSSNTGELFF. Combining the CDR3 with reference TRBV19 and TRBJ2-2 gives the whole variable domain DGGITQSPKYLFRKEGQNVTLSCEQNLNHDAMYWYRQDPGQGLRLIYYSQIVNDFQKGDIAEGYSVSREKKESFPLTVTSAQKNPTAFYLCATNGVSSNTGELFFGEGSRLTVL.

This rearrangement joins TRBV15 to TRBJ1-4, with no clear D. The length of the CDR3 is 18 residues. The germline V gene has CDR1 LNHNV and CDR2 YYDKDF (reference sequence). V was shortened by 2 bases and J by 2 bases, with 18 bases between the two germline ends. The DNA of the CDR3 is TGTGCCACCAGCAGACCCGCAGCCCCAAACCCCACTAATGAAAAACTGTTTTTT. This gives the protein CATSRPAAPNPTNEKLFF.

The chain carries TRBV5-1 and TRBJ2-7; TRBD1 is a possible D gene (5 bases). The germline V and J ends were trimmed by 2 bases and 8 bases, with 32 bases remaining between them. Germline V gives CDR1 SGHRS, CDR2 YFSETQ. The CDR3 covers 19 residues. The CDR3 DNA follows: TGCGCCAGCAGCTTTAGGGGCGAGACACGAGACGTCAACCTACGAAAGCAGTACTTC. This gives the protein CASSFRGETRDVNLRKQYF.

V and J are TRBV2 and TRBJ1-1; D ambiguous. The V gene's germline CDR1 is SNHLY and CDR2 FYNNEI. The CDR3 is 14 residues long. V was shortened by 1 base and J by 1 base, with 7 bases between the two germline ends. The CDR3 reads CASSEGLPNTEAFF. DNA for the CDR3: TGTGCCAGCAGTGAAGGGCTACCGAACACTGAAGCTTTCTTT.

The V and J genes are TRBV7-2 and TRBJ2-2; 11 nucleotides align to TRBD2. V lost 4 bases to trimming and J lost 4 bases; unmatched junction nucleotides: 5. Germline V CDR1 and CDR2: SGHTA, FQGNSA. The CDR3 is 16 residues long. CDR3 nucleotide sequence: TGTGCCAGCAGCTCAAGTCTAGCGGGAGGCACCGGGGAGCTGTTTTTT. Protein: CASSSSLAGGTGELFF.

CDR3: CASSKGIAPQETQYF. The CDR3 DNA reads as TGTGCCAGCAGCAAAGGGATAGCGCCGCAAGAGACCCAGTACTTC. The J gene is TRBJ2-5, the V gene TRBV7-9, with a tentative D call TRBD2 (5 bases). Germline assignment: CDR1 SEHNR and CDR2 FQNEAQ (reference sequence). Trimming pared 5 bases from V and 2 bases from J, leaving 15 bases between. The CDR3 spans 15 residues. The entire variable domain, with the rest obtained from reference TRBV7-9 and TRBJ2-5, is as follows: DTGVSQNPRHKITKRGQNVTFRCDPISEHNRLYWYRQTLGQGPEFLTYFQNEAQLEKSRLLSDRFSAERPKGSFSTLEIQRTEQGDSAMYLCASSKGIAPQETQYFGPGTRLLVL.

V and J are TRBV5-1 and TRBJ2-7; TRBD1 agrees at 9 bases. The V segment lost 4 bases and the J segment 6 bases; nucleotides outside the gene matches: 14. In germline, CDR1 is SGHRS, CDR2 YFSETQ. This CDR3 spans 16 amino acids. The DNA of the CDR3 is TGCGCCAGCAGCGGGAGGGGAGGGACAGGGCTCCTCGAGCAGTACTTC. Translating gives CASSGRGGTGLLEQYF.

The chain employs TRBV7-3 and TRBJ2-7; 14 positions agree with TRBD2. From germline, CDR1 is SGHTA and CDR2 FQGTGA. Unmatched junction bases numbered 9, after V lost 7 bases and J lost 4 bases. This CDR3 contains 16 residues. CDR3 protein: CASIGTSGSPLYEQYF. CDR3 coding DNA: TGTGCCAGCATTGGGACTAGCGGGAGTCCTTTATACGAGCAGTACTTC.

The V call is TRBV15, the J call TRBJ2-3, with TRBD1 matching 9 bases. V was clipped by 3 bases and J by 4 bases; unmatched bases: 2. Per the germline V gene, CDR1 is LNHNV and CDR2 is YYDKDF (reference sequence). CDR3 size: 14 residues. CDR3 region: CATSRGTGSDTQYF. The CDR3, as DNA: TGTGCCACCAGCAGGGGGACAGGGTCAGATACGCAGTATTTT.

Details on this clone: This specimen includes other DNA sequences encoding the same CDR3. V gene TRBV10-3 combines with J gene TRBJ2-1; TRBD2 matches at 7 bases. Germline values: CDR1 ENHRY, CDR2 SYGVKD. Germline trimming cut 6 bases from V and 9 bases from J; bases unmatched to any gene: 2. The CDR3 has 11 residues. The chain's CDR3 is CAISGGGEQFF. The CDR3 DNA sequence: TGTGCCATCAGCGGCGGGGGTGAGCAGTTCTTC.

The chain employs TRBV2 and TRBJ1-5; 10 nucleotides line up with TRBD1. The germline V gene has CDR1 SNHLY and CDR2 FYNNEI. The CDR3 totals 14 residues. Trimming at V came to 7 bases and at J to 4 bases, leaving 4 bases not matched to a gene. The CDR3 here is CASTGTGENQPQHF. The CDR3 DNA is TGTGCCAGCACCGGGACAGGGGAGAATCAGCCCCAGCATTTT.

V usage is TRBV7-9 and J usage is TRBJ2-7, with D possibly being TRBD1 (6 bases). Germline V CDR1 and CDR2: SEHNR, FQNEAQ (reference sequence). The CDR3 is 14 amino acids. With 5 bases removed from V and 2 bases from J, the gap between germline ends came to 13 bases. CDR3 nucleotides: TGTGCCAGCAGCCCCCGGACAGAAACCTACGAGCAGTACTTC. It specifies CASSPRTETYEQYF.

The chain links TRBV6-6 to TRBJ1-1; D ambiguous. Germline V lookup: CDR1 MNHNY, CDR2 SVGAGI (reference sequence). The CDR3 sequence is 12 residues long. Deletions cut 10 bases from V and 0 bases from J, with 9 bases between. The CDR3, as DNA: TGTGCCATTGGGAGGATGAACACTGAAGCTTTCTTT. Amino acid sequence: CAIGRMNTEAFF.

This chain links TRBV28 with TRBJ2-4; no reliable D call. Germline values: CDR1 MDHEN, CDR2 SYDVKM. V lost 4 bases, J lost 6 bases, and 13 bases lay in between. This CDR3 has 14 amino acids. For the CDR3, the DNA is TGTGCCAGCAGTTCTACTGTGACGGGAAACATTCAGTACTTC. Translated, it gives CASSSTVTGNIQYF. The variable domain in full, with the rest retrieved from reference TRBV28 and TRBJ2-4, is DVKVTQSSRYLVKRTGEKVFLECVQDMDHENMFWYRQDPGLGLRLIYFSYDVKMKEKGDIPEGYSVSREKKERFSLILESASTNQTSMYLCASSSTVTGNIQYFGAGTRLSVL.